This T cell receptor beta chain was sequenced during a study of OX40 agonist ivuxolimab in advanced cancers. The data were produced by immunoSEQ multiplex PCR, yet TCRdb's version contains in-frame clones alone and is incomplete. The table has approximately 30,000 clones, around 79% seen once. The material was CD4+ or CD8+ T cells sorted from blood, obtained in a trial of the OX40 agonist ivuxolimab. This receptor was identified in an adult with an advanced solid tumor such as melanoma, head and neck, liver or kidney cancer.

Here the CDR3 reads CASSVGTGPRSDNEQFF. The CDR3 DNA sequence: TGTGCCAGCAGCGTCGGGACAGGGCCACGGAGTGACAATGAGCAGTTCTTC. The gene calls are TRBV9 and TRBJ2-1; the match to TRBD1 covers 9 bases. This CDR3 contains 17 residues. J lost 5 bases, V lost 2 bases, and 11 bases had no gene match. CDR1 and CDR2 from the germline V gene are SGDLS and YYNGEE.